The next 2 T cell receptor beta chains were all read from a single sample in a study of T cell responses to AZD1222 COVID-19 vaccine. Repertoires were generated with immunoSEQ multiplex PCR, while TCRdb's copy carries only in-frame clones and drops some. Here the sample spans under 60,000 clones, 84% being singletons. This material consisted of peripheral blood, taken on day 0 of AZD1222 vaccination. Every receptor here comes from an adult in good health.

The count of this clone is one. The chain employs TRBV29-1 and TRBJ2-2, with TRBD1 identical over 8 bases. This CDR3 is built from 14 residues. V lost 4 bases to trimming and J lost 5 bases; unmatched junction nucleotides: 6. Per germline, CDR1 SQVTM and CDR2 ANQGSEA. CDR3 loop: CSVGPQGATGELFF. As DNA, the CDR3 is TGCAGCGTTGGACCTCAGGGGGCGACCGGGGAGCTGTTTTTT.

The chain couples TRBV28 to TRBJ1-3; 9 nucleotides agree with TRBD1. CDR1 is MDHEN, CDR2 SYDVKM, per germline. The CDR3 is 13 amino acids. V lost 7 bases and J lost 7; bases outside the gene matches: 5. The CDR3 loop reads CASKGTGRNTIYF. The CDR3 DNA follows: TGTGCCAGCAAAGGGACAGGGAGGAACACCATATATTTT.